These 14 T cell receptor beta chains were sequenced from one sample in a study of T cell repertoires in cytomegalovirus infection. TCRdb passed the reads through MiXCR, listing each CDR3 protein once. The sample has about a million distinct CDR3 sequences; approximately 30% are singletons. Their recognized antigens are unknown. This material consisted of cultured CD8+ T cells from PBMCs, taken from culture after CMV antigen stimulation. The receptors shown here come from a human donor in good health (CMV status not recorded). Some clones in this sample may be carry-over from other donors' samples.

This chain connects TRBV4-2 to TRBJ2-4, with D perhaps TRBD1 (6 bases). Trimming took off 3 bases at V and 9 bases at J, with 18 bases between the two ends. This CDR3 comprises 15 residues. Germline loops: CDR1 LGHNA, CDR2 YNFKEQ. The CDR3 protein is CASSQGADMVVIQYF. CDR3 DNA: TGTGCCAGCAGCCAGGGGGCCGACATGGTTGTCATTCAGTACTTC.

The rearrangement joins TRBV5-5 to TRBJ2-1, with D unclear. Germline lookup yields CDR1 SGHKS and CDR2 YYEKEE (reference sequence). Trimming pared 1 base from V and 0 bases from J, leaving 5 bases between. CDR3 length: 14 amino acids. The chain's CDR3 is CASSLQNSYNEQFF. In DNA form, the CDR3 reads TGTGCCAGCAGCTTGCAAAACTCCTACAATGAGCAGTTCTTC.

This clonotype occurred a few times. The chain joins TRBV12-3 or TRBV12-4 to TRBJ1-1, with 8 bases fitting TRBD1. After removal of 5 bases from V and 4 bases from J, the junction contained 6 bases not matched to a gene. The CDR3 runs to 14 residues. CDR3: CASSNTGGRTEAFF. The CDR3 DNA reads as TGTGCCAGCAGTAACACAGGGGGTCGCACTGAAGCTTTCTTT.

As regards this clonotype: A clone one base away is much larger, so this may be a read error. The chain uses TRBV7-6 and TRBJ1-1; D unclear. From germline, CDR1 is SGHVS and CDR2 FNYEAQ. The CDR3 is 15 residues long. The CDR3 region is CTSSSPAGLNTEAFF. DNA of the CDR3: TGTACCAGCAGCTCCCCCGCCGGATTAAACACTGAAGCTTTCTTT.

The gene calls are TRBV2 and TRBJ1-1, with TRBD1 identical over 7 bases. Trimming at V came to 2 bases and at J to 7 bases, leaving 7 bases not matched to a gene. The CDR3 length is 14 residues. Germline V gives CDR1 SNHLY, CDR2 FYNNEI. This CDR3 is CASSEPRGGGEAFF. CDR3 sequence (DNA): TGTGCCAGCAGTGAACCCAGGGGGGGTGGTGAAGCTTTCTTT.

The chain combines TRBV19 with TRBJ1-1; tentatively, D is TRBD1 (6 bases). Per the germline V gene, CDR1 is LNHDA and CDR2 is SQIVND (reference sequence). The CDR3 has 18 residues. Trimming shortened V by 5 bases and J by 0 bases, and 22 bases separated the two germline ends. This CDR3 is CASSSLSSYRVLNTEAFF. The CDR3 DNA follows: TGTGCCAGTAGTTCCCTCTCCTCCTACAGGGTACTGAACACTGAAGCTTTCTTT.

This clonotype was counted between two and nine times. The chain recombines TRBV29-1 with TRBJ2-7, with 11 nucleotides matching TRBD1. Germline CDR1 and CDR2: SQVTM and ANQGSEA. Unmatched junction bases numbered 6, after V lost 4 bases and J lost 4 bases. The CDR3 is 14 residues long. CDR3 region: CSVVRRDRGYEQYF. DNA for the CDR3: TGCAGCGTTGTTCGCCGGGACAGGGGGTACGAGCAGTACTTC.

This clonotype was seen a handful of times. This CDR3 is CASSFSQVDGYTF. The CDR3 region has the DNA TGTGCCAGCAGCTTTAGCCAGGTGGATGGCTACACCTTC. V gene TRBV7-9 combines with J gene TRBJ1-2, with D unclear. Per germline, CDR1 SEHNR and CDR2 FQNEAQ (reference sequence). The CDR3 loop spans 13 amino acids. V lost 3 bases to trimming and J lost 6 bases, with 11 bases between them.

CDR3 sequence (DNA): TGTGCCAGCAGTTATGGCAGGGTGAGCACTGAAGCTTTCTTT. As protein: CASSYGRVSTEAFF. V is TRBV6-5 and J is TRBJ1-1; D possibly corresponds to TRBD1 (5 bases). The V end was cut by 3 bases, the J end by 4 bases, with 12 bases between. This CDR3 contains 14 residues. CDR1 is MNHEY and CDR2 is SVGAGI in the germline V gene.

The V and J genes are TRBV12-3 or TRBV12-4 and TRBJ1-5; D uncertain. V was cut by 6 bases and J by 0 bases, with 15 bases left in between. The CDR3 covers 16 residues. The chain's CDR3 is CASSGSGRHSNQPQHF. In DNA form, the CDR3 reads TGTGCCAGCAGCGGGTCCGGGAGACATAGCAATCAGCCCCAGCATTTT.

The chain is built from TRBV7-8 and TRBJ2-3; unclear D gene. The V gene lost 4 bases and the J gene lost 2 bases, with 13 bases spanning the gap. The CDR3 runs to 15 residues. The V gene's germline CDR1 is SGHVS and CDR2 FQNEAQ. This CDR3 is CASSSSGQSTDTQYF. The CDR3 nucleotides are TGTGCCAGCAGCTCCTCTGGTCAGTCCACAGATACGCAGTATTTT.

The CDR3: CASSLSAGAYEQYF. The CDR3 nucleotides read TGTGCCAGCAGTTTATCAGCAGGGGCCTACGAGCAGTACTTC. The rearrangement links TRBV27 to TRBJ2-7; tentatively, D is TRBD1 (6 bases). The V gene lost 0 bases and the J gene lost 2 bases, with 8 bases spanning the gap. Germline-derived CDR1 and CDR2 are MNHEY and SMNVEV (reference sequence). The CDR3 spans 14 residues.

This sequence joins TRBV14 and TRBJ2-7, with D maybe TRBD2 (6 bases). The CDR3 extends over 14 amino acids. V was clipped by 0 bases and J by 3 bases, with 9 bases between them. The germline V gene has CDR1 SGHDN and CDR2 FVKESK. CDR3 loop: CASSQDGGYYEQYV. CDR3 coding DNA: TGTGCCAGCAGCCAAGATGGAGGGTACTACGAGCAGTACGTC.

In regard to this clonotype: One base away lies a much larger clone, so this may be a sequencing read error. V and J are TRBV7-8 and TRBJ1-5; D may be TRBD1 (5 bases). The V gene's germline CDR1 is SGHVS and CDR2 FQNEAQ. The CDR3 runs 16 residues. Trimming cost V 5 bases and J 2 bases, with 16 bases left between them. The CDR3 here is CASSHGHLSGNQPQHF. In nucleotides, the CDR3 is TGTGCCAGCAGCCATGGACACCTCAGCGGCAATCAGCCCCAGCATTTT. Using reference TRBV7-8 and TRBJ1-5 for the parts outside the CDR3, the full variable domain is GAGVSQSPRYKVAKRGQDVALRCDPISGHVSLFWYQQALGQGPEFLTYFQNEAQLDKSGLPSDRFFAERPEGSVSTLKIQRTQQEDSAVYLCASSHGHLSGNQPQHFGDGTRLSIL.